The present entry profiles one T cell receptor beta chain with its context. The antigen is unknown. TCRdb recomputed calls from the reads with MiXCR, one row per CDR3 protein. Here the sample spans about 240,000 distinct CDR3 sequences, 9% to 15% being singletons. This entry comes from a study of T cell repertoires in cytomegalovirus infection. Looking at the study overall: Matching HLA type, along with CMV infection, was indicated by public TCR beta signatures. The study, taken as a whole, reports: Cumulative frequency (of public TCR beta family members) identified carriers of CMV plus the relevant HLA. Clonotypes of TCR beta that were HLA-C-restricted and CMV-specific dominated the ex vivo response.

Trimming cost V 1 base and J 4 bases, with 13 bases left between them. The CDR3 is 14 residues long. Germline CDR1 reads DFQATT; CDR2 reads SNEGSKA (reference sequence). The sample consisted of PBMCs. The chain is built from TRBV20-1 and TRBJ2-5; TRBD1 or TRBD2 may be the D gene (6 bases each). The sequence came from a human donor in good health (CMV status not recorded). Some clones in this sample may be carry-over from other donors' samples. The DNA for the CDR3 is TGCAGTGCTAGAGGGGGGGCCCGCCGAGAGACCCAGTACTTC. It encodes CSARGGARRETQYF.